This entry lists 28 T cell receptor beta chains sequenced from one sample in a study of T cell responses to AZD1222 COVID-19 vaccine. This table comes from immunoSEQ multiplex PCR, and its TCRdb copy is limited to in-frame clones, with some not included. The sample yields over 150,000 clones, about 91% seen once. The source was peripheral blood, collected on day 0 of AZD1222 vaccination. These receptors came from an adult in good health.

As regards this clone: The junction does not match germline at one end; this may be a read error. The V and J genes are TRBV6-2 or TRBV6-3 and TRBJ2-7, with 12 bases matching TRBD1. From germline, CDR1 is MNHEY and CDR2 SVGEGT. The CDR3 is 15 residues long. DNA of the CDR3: TGTGCCAGCAGCCCCCCGGGACAGGGGGCTCCCCTAAAGGACTTC. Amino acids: CASSPPGQGAPLKDF.

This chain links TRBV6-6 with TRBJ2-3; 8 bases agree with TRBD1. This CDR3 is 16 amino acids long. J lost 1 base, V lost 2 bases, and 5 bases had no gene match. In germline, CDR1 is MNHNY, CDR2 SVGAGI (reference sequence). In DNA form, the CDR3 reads TGTGCCAGCAGTTACGGGGTGGACAGGGGCACAGATACGCAGTATTTT. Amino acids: CASSYGVDRGTDTQYF.

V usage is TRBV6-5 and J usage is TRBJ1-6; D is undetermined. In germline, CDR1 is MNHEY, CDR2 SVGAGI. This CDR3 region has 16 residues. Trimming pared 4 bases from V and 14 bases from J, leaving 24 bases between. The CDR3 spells CASSSTTAARDRSLHF. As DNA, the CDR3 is TGTGCCAGCAGTTCCACCACAGCCGCGAGGGATCGATCCCTCCACTTT.

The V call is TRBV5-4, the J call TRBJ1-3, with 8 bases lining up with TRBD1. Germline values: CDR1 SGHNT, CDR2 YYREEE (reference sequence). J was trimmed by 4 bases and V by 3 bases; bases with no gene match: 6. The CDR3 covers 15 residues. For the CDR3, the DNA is TGTGCCAGCAGCTCCCGGACAGGGTACGGAAACACCATATATTTT. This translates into CASSSRTGYGNTIYF.

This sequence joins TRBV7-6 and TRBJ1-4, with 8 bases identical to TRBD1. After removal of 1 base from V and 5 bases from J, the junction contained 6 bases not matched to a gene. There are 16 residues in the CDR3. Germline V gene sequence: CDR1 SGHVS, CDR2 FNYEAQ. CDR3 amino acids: CASSLGVNRGNEKLFF. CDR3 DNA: TGTGCCAGCAGCTTAGGGGTTAACAGGGGGAATGAAAAACTGTTTTTT.

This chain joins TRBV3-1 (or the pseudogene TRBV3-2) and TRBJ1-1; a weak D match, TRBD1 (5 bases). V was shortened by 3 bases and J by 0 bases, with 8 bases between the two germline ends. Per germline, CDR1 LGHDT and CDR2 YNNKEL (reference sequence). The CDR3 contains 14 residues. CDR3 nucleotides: TGTGCCAGCAGCCATAGACAGATGAACACTGAAGCTTTCTTT. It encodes CASSHRQMNTEAFF.

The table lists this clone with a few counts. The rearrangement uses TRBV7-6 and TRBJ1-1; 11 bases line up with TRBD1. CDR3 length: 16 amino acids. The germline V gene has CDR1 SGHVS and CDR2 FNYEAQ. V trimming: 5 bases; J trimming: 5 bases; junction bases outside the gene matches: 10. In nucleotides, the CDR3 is TGTGCCAGCAGCCCGAGGACAGGGGGCGGTGAGACTGAAGCTTTCTTT. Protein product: CASSPRTGGGETEAFF.

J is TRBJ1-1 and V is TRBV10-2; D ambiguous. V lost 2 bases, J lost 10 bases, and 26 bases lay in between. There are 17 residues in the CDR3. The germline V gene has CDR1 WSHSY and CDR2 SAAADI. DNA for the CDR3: TGCGCCAGCAGTGAGCCAATACTAGGGTACGGCTTTCCTAGAGCTTTCTTT. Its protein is CASSEPILGYGFPRAFF.

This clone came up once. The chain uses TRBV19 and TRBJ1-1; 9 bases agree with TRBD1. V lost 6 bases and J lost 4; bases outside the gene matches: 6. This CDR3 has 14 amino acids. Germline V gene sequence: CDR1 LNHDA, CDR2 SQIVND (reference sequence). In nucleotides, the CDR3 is TGTGCCAGTAGGGGACAGGGTGGAGGCACTGAAGCTTTCTTT. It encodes CASRGQGGGTEAFF.

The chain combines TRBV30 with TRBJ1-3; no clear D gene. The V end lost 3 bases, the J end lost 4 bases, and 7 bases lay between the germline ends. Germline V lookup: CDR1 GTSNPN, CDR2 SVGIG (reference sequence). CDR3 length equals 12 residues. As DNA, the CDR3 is TGTGCCTGGAGGGAAAGCGGAAACACCATATATTTT. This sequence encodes CAWRESGNTIYF.

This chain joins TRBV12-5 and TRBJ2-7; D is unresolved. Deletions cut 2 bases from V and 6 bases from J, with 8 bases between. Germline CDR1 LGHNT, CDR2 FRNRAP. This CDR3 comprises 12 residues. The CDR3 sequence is CASGLLTFEQYF. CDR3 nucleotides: TGTGCTAGTGGTTTGTTGACTTTCGAGCAGTACTTC.

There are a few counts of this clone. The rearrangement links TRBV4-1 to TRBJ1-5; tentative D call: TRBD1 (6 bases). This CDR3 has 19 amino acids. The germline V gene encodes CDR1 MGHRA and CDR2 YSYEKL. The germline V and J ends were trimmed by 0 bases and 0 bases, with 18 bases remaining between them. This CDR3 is CASSQDPQGSVDSNQPQHF. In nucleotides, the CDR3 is TGCGCCAGCAGCCAAGATCCCCAGGGGAGCGTTGATAGCAATCAGCCCCAGCATTTT.

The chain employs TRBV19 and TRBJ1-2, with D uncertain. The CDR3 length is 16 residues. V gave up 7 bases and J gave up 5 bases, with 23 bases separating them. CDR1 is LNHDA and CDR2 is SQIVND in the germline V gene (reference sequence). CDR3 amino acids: CASTDWELSPSYGYTF. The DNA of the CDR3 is TGTGCCAGTACGGACTGGGAGCTCTCTCCATCATATGGCTACACCTTC.

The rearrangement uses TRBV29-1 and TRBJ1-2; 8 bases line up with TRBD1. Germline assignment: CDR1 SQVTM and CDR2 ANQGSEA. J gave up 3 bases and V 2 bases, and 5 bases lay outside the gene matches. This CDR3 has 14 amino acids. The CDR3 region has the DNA TGCAGCGTTGAAACCAGGGGGCGCGACTATGGCTACACCTTC. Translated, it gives CSVETRGRDYGYTF.

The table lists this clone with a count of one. Here the CDR3 reads CATSRAYRTNNEKLFF. The CDR3 DNA is TGTGCCACCAGCAGAGCCTACAGGACGAATAATGAAAAACTGTTTTTT. V gene TRBV15 combines with J gene TRBJ1-4; D is possibly TRBD1 (5 bases). The germline gives CDR1 LNHNV, CDR2 YYDKDF (reference sequence). This CDR3 has 16 amino acids. The V gene lost 1 base and the J gene lost 4 bases, with 13 bases spanning the gap.

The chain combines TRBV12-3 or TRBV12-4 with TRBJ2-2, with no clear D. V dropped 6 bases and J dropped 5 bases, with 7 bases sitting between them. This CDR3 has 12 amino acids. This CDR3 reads CASSRKTGELFF. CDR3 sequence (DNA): TGTGCCAGCAGCCGGAAGACCGGGGAGCTGTTTTTT.

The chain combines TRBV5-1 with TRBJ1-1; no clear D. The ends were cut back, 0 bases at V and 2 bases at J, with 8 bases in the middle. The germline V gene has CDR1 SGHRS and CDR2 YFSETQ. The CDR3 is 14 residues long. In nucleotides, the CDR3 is TGCGCCAGCAGCTTGGACCAGCTTAACACTGAAGCTTTCTTT. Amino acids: CASSLDQLNTEAFF. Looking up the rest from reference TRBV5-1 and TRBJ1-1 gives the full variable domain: KAGVTQTPRYLIKTRGQQVTLSCSPISGHRSVSWYQQTPGQGLQFLFEYFSETQRNKGNFPGRFSGRQFSNSRSEMNVSTLELGDSALYLCASSLDQLNTEAFFGQGTRLTVV.

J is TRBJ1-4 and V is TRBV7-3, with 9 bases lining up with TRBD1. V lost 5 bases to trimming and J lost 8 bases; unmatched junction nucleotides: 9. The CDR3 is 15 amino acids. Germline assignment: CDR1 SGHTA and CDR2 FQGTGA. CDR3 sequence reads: CASSLTGTGSEKLFF. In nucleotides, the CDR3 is TGTGCCAGCAGCCTTACCGGGACAGGGAGCGAAAAACTGTTTTTT.

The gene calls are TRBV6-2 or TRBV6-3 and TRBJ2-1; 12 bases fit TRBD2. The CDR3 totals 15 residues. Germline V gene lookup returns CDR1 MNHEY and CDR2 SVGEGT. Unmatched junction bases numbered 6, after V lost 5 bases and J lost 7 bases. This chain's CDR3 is CASSLAGGPWNEQFF. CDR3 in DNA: TGTGCCAGCAGTCTAGCGGGAGGGCCATGGAATGAGCAGTTCTTC.

The CDR3 spells CASSVEPVTADTQYF. CDR3 nucleotide sequence: TGTGCCAGCAGCGTAGAACCGGTCACGGCAGATACGCAGTATTTT. The chain carries TRBV9 and TRBJ2-3; D is unresolved. V dropped 0 bases and J dropped 4 bases, with 12 bases sitting between them. Per germline, CDR1 SGDLS and CDR2 YYNGEE. This CDR3 has 15 amino acids.

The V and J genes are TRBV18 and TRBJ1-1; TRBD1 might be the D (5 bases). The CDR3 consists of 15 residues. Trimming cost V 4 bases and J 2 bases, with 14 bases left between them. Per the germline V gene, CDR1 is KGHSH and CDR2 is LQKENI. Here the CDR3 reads CASSLYRGANTEAFF. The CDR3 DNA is TGTGCCAGCTCACTTTACCGGGGCGCAAACACTGAAGCTTTCTTT.

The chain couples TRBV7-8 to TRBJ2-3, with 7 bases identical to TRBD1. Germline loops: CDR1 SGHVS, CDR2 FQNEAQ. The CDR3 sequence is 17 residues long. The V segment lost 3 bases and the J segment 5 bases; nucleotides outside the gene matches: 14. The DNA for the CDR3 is TGTGCCAGCAGCTTCCGCTTCCGGGACAGCTTAGGAGATACGCAGTATTTT. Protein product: CASSFRFRDSLGDTQYF.

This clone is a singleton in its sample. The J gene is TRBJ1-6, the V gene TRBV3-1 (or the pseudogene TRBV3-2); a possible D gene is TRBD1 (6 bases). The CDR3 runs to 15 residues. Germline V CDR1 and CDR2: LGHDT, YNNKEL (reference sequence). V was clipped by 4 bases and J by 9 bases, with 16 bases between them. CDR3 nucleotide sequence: TGTGCCAGCAGCCCCCGGGAGGGGGGGGGTTCACCCCTCCACTTT. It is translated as CASSPREGGGSPLHF.

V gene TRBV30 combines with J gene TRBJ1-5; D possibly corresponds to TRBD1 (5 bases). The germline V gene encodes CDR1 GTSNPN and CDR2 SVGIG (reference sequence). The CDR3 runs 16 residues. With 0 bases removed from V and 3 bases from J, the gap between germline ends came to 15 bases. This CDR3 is CAWSVRGAADNQPQHF. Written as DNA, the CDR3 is TGTGCCTGGAGTGTACGTGGGGCTGCGGACAATCAGCCCCAGCATTTT. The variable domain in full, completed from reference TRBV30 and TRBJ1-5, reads SQTIHQWPATLVQPVGSPLSLECTVEGTSNPNLYWYRQAAGRGLQLLFYSVGIGQISSEVPQNLSASRPQDRQFILSSKKLLLSDSGFYLCAWSVRGAADNQPQHFGDGTRLSIL.

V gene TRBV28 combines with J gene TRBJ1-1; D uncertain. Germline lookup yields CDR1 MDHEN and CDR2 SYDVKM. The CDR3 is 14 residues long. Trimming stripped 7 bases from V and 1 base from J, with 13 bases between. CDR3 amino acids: CASMWGRRNTEAFF. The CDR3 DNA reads TGTGCCAGCATGTGGGGTCGGAGGAACACTGAAGCTTTCTTT.

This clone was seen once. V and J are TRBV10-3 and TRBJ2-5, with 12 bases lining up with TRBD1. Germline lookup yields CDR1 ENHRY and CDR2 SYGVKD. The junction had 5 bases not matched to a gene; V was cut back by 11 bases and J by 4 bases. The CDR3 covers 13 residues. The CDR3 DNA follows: TGTGCCGGGGGACAGGGGGCGGGAGAGACCCAGTACTTC. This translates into CAGGQGAGETQYF.

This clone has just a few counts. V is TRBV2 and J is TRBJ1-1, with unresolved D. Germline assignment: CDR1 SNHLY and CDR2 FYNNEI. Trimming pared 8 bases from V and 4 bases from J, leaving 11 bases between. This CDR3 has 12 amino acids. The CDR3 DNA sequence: TGTGCCAGCCAGGAGGGAAGCACTGAAGCTTTCTTT. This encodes CASQEGSTEAFF. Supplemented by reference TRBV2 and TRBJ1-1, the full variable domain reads EPEVTQTPSHQVTQMGQEVILRCVPISNHLYFYWYRQILGQKVEFLVSFYNNEISEKSEIFDDQFSVERPDGSNFTLKIRSTKLEDSAMYFCASQEGSTEAFFGQGTRLTVV.

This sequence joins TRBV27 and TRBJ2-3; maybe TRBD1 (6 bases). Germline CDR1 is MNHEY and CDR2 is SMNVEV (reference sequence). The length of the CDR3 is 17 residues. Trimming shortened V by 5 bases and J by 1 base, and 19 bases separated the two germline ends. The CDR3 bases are TGTGCCAGCAGTGGGCGGGTGGCAGGGGTAGGCACAGATACGCAGTATTTT. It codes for CASSGRVAGVGTDTQYF.